The 10 T cell receptor beta chains below were found in one sample sequenced in a study of Ad26.COV2.S vaccination and SARS-CoV-2 variants. The sample's treatment: over 15 received Ad26.COV2.S at low or high dose, single or two shots; about 5 received placebo; per-sample allocation not given. Material that was analyzed had been drawn on day 63 after the first vaccine or placebo injection. Clones were sequenced by immunoSEQ multiplex PCR, and TCRdb holds only the in-frame ones, with some missing. Among hundreds of thousands of clones listed, around 87% were seen once. Sample: peripheral blood, taken in a trial of Ad26.COV2.S vaccine versus placebo. The receptors here all came from a person aged 18-60 years who received the Ad26.COV2.S COVID-19 vaccine or a placebo.

The gene calls are TRBV7-2 and TRBJ1-5; D is ambiguous. Germline V gene data show CDR1 as SGHTA and CDR2 as FQGNSA. The V end lost 5 bases, the J end lost 3 bases, and 11 bases lay between the germline ends. This CDR3 has 14 amino acids. The CDR3 loop reads CASSQTSPNQPQHF. CDR3 bases: TGTGCCAGCAGCCAGACAAGCCCCAATCAGCCCCAGCATTTT.

The chain is built from TRBV5-1 and TRBJ2-2; 7 bases align to TRBD2. Per germline, CDR1 SGHRS and CDR2 YFSETQ. V lost 4 bases to trimming and J lost 13 bases; unmatched junction nucleotides: 28. The CDR3 is made up of 19 amino acids. This CDR3 is CASSGTTFVSFGRPSGLFF. The DNA for the CDR3 is TGCGCCAGCAGCGGGACGACCTTTGTATCATTCGGGAGGCCCTCGGGGCTGTTTTTT.

This clone was detected only a few times. V gene TRBV6-6 combines with J gene TRBJ1-5; D may be TRBD1 (6 bases). The CDR3 covers 13 residues. Trimming cost V 4 bases and J 2 bases, with 6 bases left between them. The germline CDR1 and CDR2 sequences are MNHNY and SVGAGI (reference sequence). CDR3 sequence reads: CASSSGGNQPQHF. As DNA, the CDR3 is TGTGCCAGCAGTTCAGGGGGCAATCAGCCCCAGCATTTT.

This chain links TRBV6-6 with TRBJ2-7; 7 bases line up with TRBD1. V lost 2 bases, J lost 10 bases, and 17 bases stayed unmatched. Per germline, CDR1 MNHNY and CDR2 SVGAGI (reference sequence). The CDR3 has 16 amino acids. CDR3 DNA: TGTGCCAGCAGTTACCAGGACCTCATGAAGGGGGACAGACAGTACTTC. It codes for CASSYQDLMKGDRQYF.

This clone was seen a single time. This chain links TRBV11-2 with TRBJ1-1, with 7 bases fitting TRBD1. In germline, CDR1 is SGHAT, CDR2 FQNNGV. The CDR3 totals 18 residues. V shed 4 bases and J 0 bases; nucleotides not matched to a gene: 14. The CDR3 sequence: CASSSPPPKGGLNTEAFF. The CDR3 DNA sequence: TGTGCCAGCAGCTCTCCACCCCCGAAAGGGGGCCTGAACACTGAAGCTTTCTTT.

The V and J genes are TRBV7-2 and TRBJ2-7, with 11 bases matching TRBD1. V lost 3 bases and J lost 6; bases outside the gene matches: 7. The CDR3 contains 15 residues. Per germline, CDR1 SGHTA and CDR2 FQGNSA. The CDR3 here is CASSLFGQGAREQYF. The CDR3 DNA follows: TGTGCCAGCAGCTTGTTCGGACAGGGGGCGCGCGAGCAGTACTTC.

In its sample, this clone was seen once. The V and J genes are TRBV11-2 and TRBJ1-1, with D hard to call. V lost 3 bases and J lost 1, with 6 bases in between. The length of the CDR3 is 13 residues. Germline loops: CDR1 SGHAT, CDR2 FQNNGV. CDR3 residues: CASSFARNTEAFF. DNA for the CDR3: TGTGCCAGCAGCTTTGCTAGGAACACTGAAGCTTTCTTT.

This rearrangement joins TRBV10-3 to TRBJ2-1; a possible D gene is TRBD1 (6 bases). Trimming pared 0 bases from V and 3 bases from J, leaving 18 bases between. CDR1 and CDR2 from the germline V gene are ENHRY and SYGVKD. This CDR3 is 18 amino acids long. CDR3: CAISESGAGLAGYNEQFF. The CDR3 coding sequence is TGTGCCATCAGTGAGTCGGGGGCAGGGCTGGCCGGCTACAATGAGCAGTTCTTC.

As to this clone: Other DNA sequences within the sample encode an identical CDR3. The chain joins TRBV6-5 to TRBJ1-2, with 11 bases fitting TRBD1. CDR1 and CDR2 (germline): MNHEY, SVGAGI. The CDR3 consists of 14 residues. J lost 2 bases, V lost 8 bases, and 4 bases had no gene match. CDR3 sequence: CASGRTGGNYGYTF. The CDR3 DNA follows: TGTGCCAGCGGGAGGACAGGGGGCAACTATGGCTACACCTTC.

This clone occurred a few times. This sequence joins TRBV5-6 and TRBJ1-1; 9 bases match TRBD1. J gave up 2 bases and V 3 bases, and 2 bases lay outside the gene matches. CDR3 length: 14 amino acids. Germline CDR1 is SGHDT and CDR2 is YYEEEE. This chain's CDR3 is CASSWDRANTEAFF. Written as DNA, the CDR3 is TGTGCCAGCAGCTGGGACAGGGCCAACACTGAAGCTTTCTTT.